This TCR beta chain comes out of a study of T cells expressing NK-cell markers. Overall study context: The study sequenced eight donors, seven HCMV-seropositive and one seronegative.

Germline V gives CDR1 MNHEY, CDR2 SVGEGT. The CDR3 extends over 15 amino acids. A remark on this clonotype: Its specificity is unknown.

Whole-study findings and limits: Where a handful of donors were concerned, these clonotypes also led the CD3+CD56-NKG2C+ fraction.

From the 5' RACE reads, TCRdb lists one entry per CDR3 protein and no DNA. The sample table sets out about 260,000 distinct CDR3 sequences. The rearrangement uses TRBV6-2 or TRBV6-3 and TRBJ2-1; TCRdb lists TRBD1, though no DNA is available to test this call. Sample: blood T cells: a sorted CD56 or NKG2C T cell subset, CD4+ or CD8+ T cells, or bulk PBMC T cells (not recorded which). The TCR was taken from a woman aged 18 to 75 in good health. The CDR3 sequence: CASSYQYTPGNEQFF.